This T cell receptor (beta chain) comes out of a study of cytomegalovirus exposure and HLA in healthy donors. Regarding the study as a whole: Upon later analysis, TCR association rates were observed to vary by HLA locus, being highest for DRB1 and lowest for HLA-C. Available immune exposure information was restricted to CMV serostatus only. Researchers counted around 160 TCR beta chains as cytomegalovirus-associated.

The CDR3 runs 16 residues. CDR1 and CDR2 from the germline V gene are MNHNY and SVGAGI (reference sequence). V lost 0 bases to trimming and J lost 6 bases; unmatched junction nucleotides: 9. Primers: 60 Vbeta forward and 13 Jbeta reverse. Profiled with immunoSEQ multiplex PCR; TCRdb holds only in-frame clones, not every one. The sample holds about 130,000 clones, around 82% seen once. About this clone itself: Its antigen is undetermined.

The TCR originated in a male donor in good health and CMV-seropositive. The J gene is TRBJ2-7, the V gene TRBV6-6; TRBD1 agrees at 9 bases. The sequenced sample consisted of PBMCs. CDR3 residues: CASSYSRDRVTGEQYF. The CDR3 nucleotides read TGTGCCAGCAGTTACTCAAGGGACAGGGTGACCGGCGAGCAGTACTTC.